This T cell receptor (beta chain) was recorded in a study of human T cells and chemical hapten exposure. Across the whole study: Patch tests of 0.01% DPC on the upper back were read at 6 days. Broader study findings: Among TCRs, those above 1 in 1000 frequency were unaffected by DPC sensitization. Significantly more large CDR3 similarity clusters arose among expanded TCRs than among controls.

This clonotype was detected ten times or more. Its target is not known. The germline V gene encodes CDR1 SGHVS and CDR2 FNYEAQ. The ends were cut back, 0 bases at V and 3 bases at J, with 13 bases in the middle. The CDR3 covers 16 residues. TCRdb re-analysed the RACE reads in MiXCR, keeping a single row per CDR3 protein. The sample yields about 59,000 distinct CDR3 sequences, about 11% seen once. Time point of the sample: pre-sensitization, week 0. Treatment: therapeutic diphenylcyclopropenone sensitization with weekly scalp DPC. The starting material was whole blood, obtained in connection with sensitization to the hapten diphenylcyclopropenone (DPC). V usage is TRBV7-6 and J usage is TRBJ2-3; TRBD2 is a possible D gene (6 bases). The TCR originated in a woman in her 40s with alopecia areata. Some clones in this sample may be carry-over from other donors' samples. CDR3: CASSLAGPGGTDTQYF. Written as DNA, the CDR3 is TGTGCCAGCAGCTTAGCGGGCCCTGGAGGGACAGATACGCAGTATTTT.